This T cell receptor (beta chain) was recorded in a study of PD-1 blockade in classical Hodgkin lymphoma. This table comes from immunoSEQ multiplex PCR, and its TCRdb copy is limited to in-frame clones, with some not included. Among approximately 25,000 clones, roughly 84% were seen once, and the ten largest hold around 1.7%. Patients all relapsed after autologous stem cell transplantation, and there was variation in brentuximab vedotin exposure. Negative selection with magnetic separation was used to purify CD4+ T cells from thawed PBMCs. Best responses fell into complete response, partial response or progressive disease. The CDR3 is 17 residues long. The germline V gene has CDR1 LGHNA and CDR2 YNFKEQ. J lost 10 bases, V lost 0 bases, and 12 bases had no gene match.

Source: CD4+ T cells from blood, taken at baseline. The TCR sequence derives from a human donor with classical Hodgkin lymphoma. The chain employs TRBV4-2 and TRBJ1-6; 7 nucleotides line up with TRBD1. CDR3 protein: CASSQEGGVRGTSPLHF. In DNA form, the CDR3 reads TGTGCCAGCAGCCAAGAAGGTGGAGTCAGGGGGACCTCACCCCTCCACTTT.